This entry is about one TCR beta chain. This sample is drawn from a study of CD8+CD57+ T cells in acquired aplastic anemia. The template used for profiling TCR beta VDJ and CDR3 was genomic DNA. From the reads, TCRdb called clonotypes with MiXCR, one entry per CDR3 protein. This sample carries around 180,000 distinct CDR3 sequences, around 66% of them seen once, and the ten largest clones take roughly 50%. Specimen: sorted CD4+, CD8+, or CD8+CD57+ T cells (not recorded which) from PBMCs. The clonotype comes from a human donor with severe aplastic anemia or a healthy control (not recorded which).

In nucleotides, the CDR3 is TGTGCCAGCAGCGTGGGGGGGTCGGGCTACTACGAGCAGTACTTC. It is translated as CASSVGGSGYYEQYF. This chain links TRBV9 with TRBJ2-7; the match to TRBD2 covers 7 bases. With V trimmed by 2 bases and J by 3 bases, 8 bases remained unmatched. CDR3 length: 15 residues. Germline V gene data show CDR1 as SGDLS and CDR2 as YYNGEE.